Listed here are 30 T cell receptor beta chains from one sample, sequenced in a study of shared clonotypes between healthy human individuals. Cells designated naive CD8 were CD45RO-negative and were positively selected for CCR7, with terminally differentiated effector memory CD45RA+ cells excluded. The assay was immunoSEQ multiplex PCR, and TCRdb's table has in-frame clones only and misses some. The table records approximately 1.9 million clones, around 95% of them present only once. The specimen was naive CD8+ T cells from PBMCs. These receptors all stem from a man between 18 and 35 years old in good health. Some clones in this sample may be carry-over from other donors' samples.

The V gene is TRBV7-9, the J gene TRBJ1-1, with D hard to call. Between the trimmed V and J ends, which lost 2 bases and 7 bases, there was a span of 14 bases. Germline V gene data show CDR1 as SEHNR and CDR2 as FQNEAQ (reference sequence). The CDR3 loop spans 14 amino acids. CDR3 protein: CASSLFGGWDEAFF. CDR3 DNA: TGTGCCAGCAGCTTATTTGGAGGGTGGGATGAAGCTTTCTTT.

Worth noting for this clone: The same CDR3 is also encoded by other DNA sequences in this sample. The J gene is TRBJ2-1, the V gene TRBV5-1; D not certain. CDR3 length: 12 amino acids. Per the germline V gene, CDR1 is SGHRS and CDR2 is YFSETQ. V lost 1 base and J lost 3, with 2 bases in between. The DNA for the CDR3 is TGCGCCAGCAGCTTGAGCTACAATGAGCAGTTCTTC. It specifies CASSLSYNEQFF.

Notes on this clone: The sample has other DNA sequences that encode this CDR3 too. The chain carries TRBV27 and TRBJ2-1; 9 bases align to TRBD1. With V trimmed by 8 bases and J by 4 bases, 9 bases remained unmatched. CDR3 length: 15 residues. Per germline, CDR1 MNHEY and CDR2 SMNVEV (reference sequence). The CDR3: CASRSGTGSYNEQFF. The CDR3 DNA reads as TGTGCCAGCCGGTCCGGGACAGGGAGTTACAATGAGCAGTTCTTC.

V and J are TRBV19 and TRBJ1-1; tentative D call: TRBD1 (5 bases). The germline V gene has CDR1 LNHDA and CDR2 SQIVND (reference sequence). Trimming pared 5 bases from V and 4 bases from J, leaving 8 bases between. This CDR3 has 12 residues. CDR3 bases: TGTGCCAGTAGTCCGGACACCACTGAAGCTTTCTTT. This codes for CASSPDTTEAFF.

The chain links TRBV6-5 to TRBJ1-5; maybe TRBD1 (6 bases). CDR1 and CDR2 from the germline V gene are MNHEY and SVGAGI. Trimming removed 6 bases from V and 0 bases from J, with 12 bases in between. The CDR3 extends over 15 amino acids. The DNA for the CDR3 is TGTGCCAGCAGCAAAGACAGGTCTAGCAATCAGCCCCAGCATTTT. It is translated as CASSKDRSSNQPQHF.

The chain joins TRBV27 to TRBJ2-5; 7 positions match TRBD2. The CDR3 totals 16 residues. Losses at the gene ends were 3 bases for V and 5 bases for J; bases not matched to a gene: 12. CDR1 is MNHEY, CDR2 SMNVEV, per germline (reference sequence). The CDR3 spells CASSFLFGGSWETQYF. The CDR3 nucleotides are TGTGCCAGCAGTTTTCTATTCGGCGGGAGCTGGGAGACCCAGTACTTC.

V is TRBV10-1 and J is TRBJ1-1; TRBD1 might be the D (6 bases). Trimming took 5 bases from V and 0 from J, leaving 10 bases between them. The CDR3 is 14 residues long. In germline, CDR1 is WNHNN, CDR2 SYGVQD (reference sequence). The CDR3 reads CASSKTGLNTEAFF. CDR3 DNA sequence: TGCGCCAGCAGTAAGACAGGCTTGAACACTGAAGCTTTCTTT.

The J gene is TRBJ2-3, the V gene TRBV29-1, with 16 bases aligning to TRBD2. Germline values: CDR1 SQVTM, CDR2 ANQGSEA. The CDR3 loop spans 16 amino acids. Trimming cost V 6 bases and J 5 bases; bases outside gene matches: 8. CDR3 sequence (DNA): TGCAGCGTCGACGGGACTAGCGGGAGGGCTGGAGATACGCAGTATTTT. Its protein product is CSVDGTSGRAGDTQYF.

This chain links TRBV7-3 with TRBJ1-1; 7 bases fit TRBD1. Germline CDR1 is SGHTA and CDR2 is FQGTGA. Trimming took 2 bases from V and 1 from J; bases not matched to a gene: 4. This CDR3 comprises 15 residues. The CDR3 DNA is TGTGCCAGCAGCTTATGGCAGGGGGAGAACACTGAAGCTTTCTTT. Translating it yields CASSLWQGENTEAFF. Looking up the rest from reference TRBV7-3 and TRBJ1-1 gives the full variable domain: GAGVSQTPSNKVTEKGKYVELRCDPISGHTALYWYRQSLGQGPEFLIYFQGTGAADDSGLPNDRFFAVRPEGSVSTLKIQRTERGDSAVYLCASSLWQGENTEAFFGQGTRLTVV.

The chain links TRBV12-5 to TRBJ2-3; 9 nucleotides align to TRBD1. The J segment lost 3 bases and the V segment lost 1 base, leaving 8 bases of the junction unmatched. The CDR3 loop spans 17 amino acids. Germline V gene sequence: CDR1 LGHNT, CDR2 FRNRAP. This chain's CDR3 is CASGLAGRTGVTDTQYF. CDR3 nucleotides: TGTGCTAGTGGTTTGGCCGGCCGGACAGGGGTTACAGATACGCAGTATTTT.

V usage is TRBV4-3 and J usage is TRBJ1-3, with D possibly matching TRBD1 (5 bases). The CDR3 has 15 amino acids. With 7 bases removed from V and 0 bases from J, the gap between germline ends came to 13 bases. Germline loops: CDR1 LGHNA, CDR2 YSLEER. The CDR3 sequence is CASTPDGTSGNTIYF. The CDR3 bases are TGCGCCAGCACCCCGGACGGGACCTCTGGAAACACCATATATTTT.

This clone has just one count. This chain links TRBV7-7 with TRBJ2-5; 8 bases fit TRBD1. The CDR3 is 15 residues long. Per germline, CDR1 SSHAT and CDR2 FNYEAQ (reference sequence). V was pared by 1 base and J by 1 base, with 2 bases of the junction left unmatched. DNA of the CDR3: TGTGCCAGCAGCTTAGGGACAGGGCCCCAAGAGACCCAGTACTTC. This codes for CASSLGTGPQETQYF. Full variable domain (rest looked up from reference TRBV7-7 and TRBJ2-5): GAGVSQSPRYKVTKRGQDVTLRCDPISSHATLYWYQQALGQGPEFLTYFNYEAQPDKSGLPSDRFSAERPEGSISTLTIQRTEQRDSAMYRCASSLGTGPQETQYFGPGTRLLVL.

V is TRBV11-3 and J is TRBJ1-1, with D perhaps TRBD1 (6 bases). The germline gives CDR1 SGHNT, CDR2 YENEEA. The V end was cut by 1 base, the J end by 8 bases, with 17 bases between. This CDR3 is built from 15 residues. In DNA form, the CDR3 reads TGTGCCAGCAGCTTAGCCACAGGGTTTCGCTTCGAAGCTTTCTTT. It yields the protein CASSLATGFRFEAFF.

The V and J genes are TRBV28 and TRBJ2-5; 10 positions match TRBD2. V was clipped by 6 bases and J by 4 bases; unmatched bases: 5. The germline V gene encodes CDR1 MDHEN and CDR2 SYDVKM. CDR3 size: 14 residues. CDR3 loop: CASRGGLAAETQYF. The CDR3 nucleotides are TGTGCCAGCAGGGGTGGACTAGCGGCAGAGACCCAGTACTTC.

The chain uses TRBV7-9 and TRBJ2-7; TRBD2 matches 14 bases. CDR3 length: 16 residues. Germline CDR1 reads SEHNR; CDR2 reads FQNEAQ (reference sequence). The trim removed 5 bases at V and 1 base at J, leaving 4 bases unmatched. The CDR3 DNA reads as TGTGCCAGCAGCCCCGGACTAGCGGGAGGTTCCTACGAGCAGTACTTC. It is translated as CASSPGLAGGSYEQYF.

The V call is TRBV28, the J call TRBJ2-2; 9 positions agree with TRBD1. V trimming: 3 bases; J trimming: 3 bases; junction bases outside the gene matches: 8. The CDR3 is 17 residues long. Looked up from germline, CDR1 is MDHEN and CDR2 is SYDVKM. CDR3 coding DNA: TGTGCCAGCAGTTTGCCTGGGACAGGGTGGGACACCGGGGAGCTGTTTTTT. Protein sequence: CASSLPGTGWDTGELFF.

The CDR3 bases are TGTGCCAGCAGCCTGGTGTATCTAGCGCCTCAAGAGACCCAGTACTTC. It encodes CASSLVYLAPQETQYF. This chain joins TRBV7-8 and TRBJ2-5; possible D gene TRBD2, 6 bases. The CDR3 totals 16 residues. From germline, CDR1 is SGHVS and CDR2 FQNEAQ. V was trimmed by 5 bases and J by 2 bases, leaving 18 bases between them.

This clone was counted a single time. Distinct nucleotide sequences in the sample also encode this CDR3. The chain joins TRBV27 to TRBJ1-2; possible D gene TRBD1, 6 bases. The germline V gene encodes CDR1 MNHEY and CDR2 SMNVEV (reference sequence). V shed 2 bases and J shed 2 bases, with 9 bases lying between them. CDR3 length: 14 amino acids. In DNA form, the CDR3 reads TGTGCCAGCAGTTTAACGGGGGCCAACTATGGCTACACCTTC. Translated, it gives CASSLTGANYGYTF.

V and J are TRBV28 and TRBJ2-7, with D possibly TRBD2 on 6 matching bases. Germline V lookup: CDR1 MDHEN, CDR2 SYDVKM. V was shortened by 3 bases and J by 2 bases, with 14 bases between the two germline ends. This CDR3 region has 15 residues. CDR3 in DNA: TGTGCCAGCAGTTTCATGGGACTCACCACCTACGAGCAGTACTTC. Encoded protein: CASSFMGLTTYEQYF.

Regarding this clone: Different DNA sequences within this sample yield the same CDR3. The chain links TRBV30 to TRBJ1-3, with 7 bases matching TRBD1. The CDR3 runs 15 residues. In germline, CDR1 is GTSNPN, CDR2 SVGIG (reference sequence). Losses at the gene ends were 4 bases for V and 0 bases for J; bases not matched to a gene: 6. CDR3 DNA: TGTGCCTGGACCCTGGGGGACAGCTCTGGAAACACCATATATTTT. Its translation: CAWTLGDSSGNTIYF.

The chain couples TRBV7-3 to TRBJ2-2; 7 bases line up with TRBD2. In germline, CDR1 is SGHTA, CDR2 FQGTGA. CDR3 length: 17 amino acids. V was pared by 1 base and J by 3 bases, with 8 bases of the junction left unmatched. CDR3 nucleotides: TGTGCCAGCAGCTTAATTGGATCTAGCGGATACACCGGGGAGCTGTTTTTT. Its translation: CASSLIGSSGYTGELFF.

This chain links TRBV6-6 with TRBJ1-5; D is uncertain. CDR3 length: 15 residues. Between the trimmed V and J ends, which lost 0 bases and 1 base, there was a span of 7 bases. Looked up from germline, CDR1 is MNHNY and CDR2 is SVGAGI (reference sequence). The CDR3 DNA is TGTGCCAGCAGTTACTCTGGACCGAGCAATCAGCCCCAGCATTTT. Residues: CASSYSGPSNQPQHF.

This chain uses TRBV4-1 with TRBJ2-1, with 10 bases matching TRBD2. Germline CDR1 is MGHRA and CDR2 is YSYEKL. V gave up 0 bases and J gave up 14 bases; unmatched junction bases: 7. The CDR3 has 14 residues. The CDR3 protein is CASSQEWRGTSEFF. The CDR3 DNA is TGCGCCAGCAGCCAAGAGTGGCGGGGGACTAGCGAGTTCTTC.

V and J are TRBV6-6 and TRBJ2-4, with 9 bases fitting TRBD1. J was trimmed by 2 bases and V by 3 bases; bases with no gene match: 5. The CDR3 loop spans 16 amino acids. The germline V gene has CDR1 MNHNY and CDR2 SVGAGI (reference sequence). The CDR3 reads CASSYWDRDPKNIQYF. The CDR3 region has the DNA TGTGCCAGCAGTTATTGGGACAGGGACCCCAAAAACATTCAGTACTTC.

The chain couples TRBV9 to TRBJ1-1, with a possible D match to TRBD1 (6 bases). The length of the CDR3 is 15 residues. Germline loops: CDR1 SGDLS, CDR2 YYNGEE. Trimming pared 0 bases from V and 4 bases from J, leaving 13 bases between. Here the CDR3 DNA reads TGTGCCAGCAGCGTAGACGGGGGGCTGGGCACTGAAGCTTTCTTT. Its translation is CASSVDGGLGTEAFF.

V gene TRBV19 combines with J gene TRBJ1-4; 7 bases are a match to TRBD1. V was pared by 5 bases and J by 7 bases, with 13 bases of the junction left unmatched. The CDR3 runs 16 residues. Germline V gene data show CDR1 as LNHDA and CDR2 as SQIVND (reference sequence). In DNA form, the CDR3 reads TGTGCCAGTAGTTCCTTGACAGGGACTGTAGGTGAAAAACTGTTTTTT. It translates to CASSSLTGTVGEKLFF. Full variable domain (remainder filled in from reference TRBV19 and TRBJ1-4): DGGITQSPKYLFRKEGQNVTLSCEQNLNHDAMYWYRQDPGQGLRLIYYSQIVNDFQKGDIAEGYSVSREKKESFPLTVTSAQKNPTAFYLCASSSLTGTVGEKLFFGSGTQLSVL.

The chain is built from TRBV7-9 and TRBJ1-1, with D hard to call. CDR1 SEHNR and CDR2 FQNEAQ come from the germline V gene (reference sequence). V was trimmed by 6 bases and J by 4 bases, leaving 15 bases between them. This CDR3 contains 14 residues. The CDR3 DNA is TGTGCCAGCAGTAGACCAGAGGTGGTCACTGAAGCTTTCTTT. This codes for CASSRPEVVTEAFF.

The gene calls are TRBV29-1 and TRBJ2-1; D may be TRBD2 (6 bases). CDR1 and CDR2 (germline): SQVTM, ANQGSEA. The CDR3 totals 13 residues. The ends were cut back, 4 bases at V and 4 bases at J, with 11 bases in the middle. CDR3 residues: CSVVFAGYNEQFF. In nucleotides, the CDR3 is TGCAGCGTTGTATTTGCGGGGTACAATGAGCAGTTCTTC.

As regards this clone: The identical CDR3 is also encoded by other nucleotide sequences in the sample. V usage is TRBV27 and J usage is TRBJ2-7; TRBD1 might be the D (7 bases). Germline lookup yields CDR1 MNHEY and CDR2 SMNVEV (reference sequence). The CDR3 is 15 residues long. V dropped 2 bases and J dropped 0 bases, with 11 bases sitting between them. CDR3 nucleotides: TGTGCCAGCAGTTTAGGGCAGGGGGGCTCCTACGAGCAGTACTTC. Translated, it gives CASSLGQGGSYEQYF.

This chain uses TRBV9 with TRBJ2-2; D may match TRBD1 or TRBD2 (5 bases each). The CDR3 consists of 12 residues. Germline V CDR1 and CDR2: SGDLS, YYNGEE. V shed 5 bases and J shed 6 bases, with 8 bases lying between them. In DNA form, the CDR3 reads TGTGCCAGCAGAGGGACGGCCGGGGAGCTGTTTTTT. Encoded protein: CASRGTAGELFF.